This TCR beta chain emerged from a study of OX40 agonist ivuxolimab in advanced cancers. In terms of the full investigation: The costimulatory receptor OX40 (CD134) was targeted by ivuxolimab, a fully human IgG2 agonistic monoclonal antibody. Intravenous ivuxolimab was administered to patients every 2 weeks at six dose levels: 0.01, 0.1, 0.3, 1.5, 3 and 10 mg/kg. Patients were allowed to have had prior anti-PD-1, anti-PD-L1 or anti-CTLA-4 therapy, and less than 45% of the dose-escalation patients had previously received checkpoint inhibitors. Of the 50 or so patients in dose escalation, 19 had hepatocellular carcinoma, some 15 had melanoma, 9 had renal cell carcinoma and 9 had head and neck cancer. In the dose-escalation cohort, around four fifths of patients were male, and the mean age was approximately 60 years with a range of about 20 to 80. Partial responses occurred in three dose-escalation patients, of whom one had hepatocellular carcinoma and two had cutaneous melanoma. The paper reports the monotherapy dose-escalation portion (N of about 47 patients) of the phase I ivuxolimab trial. Peripheral TCRbeta sequencing aimed to test whether ivuxolimab altered TCR sequence diversity and caused clonal T-cell expansion. Study-wide findings and limitations: The antigen specificity of the peripheral T cells that underwent clonal expansion was not determined. In the 0.1-3.0 mg/kg groups, partial responders were among the patients with the lowest normalized peripheral clonal expansion, particularly in CD8+ T cells. Low levels of normalized T-cell clonal expansion were also shown by some nonresponding patients. Clonal expansion of both CD4+ and CD8+ blood T cells was observed from baseline to week 6 at doses 0.1 to 3.0 mg/kg. After ivuxolimab, more expanded clones were found on average in CD8+ T cells than in CD4+ T cells.

For CDR1 and CDR2, the germline V gene lists ENHRY and SYGVKD. From cysteine to phenylalanine, the CDR3 is 15 amino acids long. The only DNA kept is the CDR3, 45 bases in frame from the first base. Germline trimming amounts to 4 bases on V and 4 bases on J, with 5 as the count of junction bases outside the gene matches. Regarding this clone: Its target antigen remains unknown. There are no base qualities to consult, and no much larger clone falls within one base.

The trial excluded patients who had a history of autoimmune disease or who were on systemic immunosuppression. Peripheral blood for TCR sequencing was drawn from every dose cohort at baseline, at cycle 4 day 1 and at cycle 7 day 1. Samples were obtained from an open-label, multicenter, first-in-human phase I dose-escalation trial of ivuxolimab. Adults with locally advanced or metastatic melanoma, renal cell carcinoma, hepatocellular carcinoma or head and neck squamous cell carcinoma were enrolled in the trial. Before TCR sequencing, CD4+ T cells and CD8+ T cells from peripheral blood were sorted into separate populations. Genomic DNA was isolated from the sorted cells so that the TCRbeta CDR3 region could be sequenced. TCRbeta CDR3 regions were sequenced using the immunoSEQ Assay. TCRdb retrieved this table from immuneACCESS and kept in-frame rearrangements only. Not all clones are present; in checked studies, unresolved V genes account for under half, and no reason is known for the remainder. This sample comprises about 100,000 clones, roughly 94% of them detected only once. About 0.17% of the sample goes to the ten largest clones.

Sequenced here: CD4+ or CD8+ T cells sorted from blood, sampled in a trial of the OX40 agonist ivuxolimab. This chain is built from TRBV10-3 and TRBJ2-2; TRBD2 lines up with 8 middle nucleotides. This TCR came from an adult with an advanced solid tumor such as melanoma, head and neck, liver or kidney cancer. The nucleotide sequence reads as follows: TGTGCCATCAGTGGAACTAGCGGACGCACCGGGGAGCTGTTTTTT. Translated, this gives CAISGTSGRTGELFF.